This T cell receptor beta chain was documented in a study of cytomegalovirus exposure and HLA in healthy donors. Study results and caveats: Reported findings show TCR beta sequences accurately forecast HLA-A and HLA-B alleles in most subjects. Being productive about 90% or about 30% of the time was typical of most TCR beta V segments in an earlier analysis.

The primer mix had 60 Vbeta and 13 Jbeta primers. Produced via immunoSEQ multiplex PCR; TCRdb's table is partial and in-frame only. Found here are roughly 120,000 clones, 50% to 65% of them singletons; the top ten hold more than 8%. A word on this clone: Antigen: not known.

This CDR3 has 13 residues. The germline CDR1 and CDR2 sequences are SSHAT and FNYEAQ (reference sequence). V lost 5 bases and J 5 bases, leaving 12 bases between the germline ends. Specimen: PBMCs. The sequence came from a man aged 40-50 years in good health and CMV-seropositive. The rearrangement joins TRBV7-7 to TRBJ2-5; possible D gene TRBD2, 6 bases. The CDR3 DNA follows: TGTGCCAGCAGCCTTGGGGGGTGGGAGACCCAGTACTTC. As protein: CASSLGGWETQYF. Complete variable domain (other parts from reference TRBV7-7 and TRBJ2-5): GAGVSQSPRYKVTKRGQDVTLRCDPISSHATLYWYQQALGQGPEFLTYFNYEAQPDKSGLPSDRFSAERPEGSISTLTIQRTEQRDSAMYRCASSLGGWETQYFGPGTRLLVL.